This TCR beta chain was obtained from a study of CD8 T cells in ankylosing spondylitis. Broader study findings: Disease-linked clones were reportedly significantly enriched in matched ankylosing spondylitis synovial fluid. CD8+ disease-linked clones were present at relatively low frequencies in blood.

The V end lost 4 bases, the J end lost 2 bases, and 12 bases lay between the germline ends. Germline assignment: CDR1 MNHEY and CDR2 SVGAGI. The CDR3 has 15 residues. Comment on this clonotype: What it recognizes is unknown.

TCRdb redid the calling of the 5' RACE reads with MiXCR, one entry per CDR3 protein. Of about 340,000 distinct CDR3 sequences in the sample, approximately 15% were seen once. This receptor was obtained from a male donor with ankylosing spondylitis or in good health (not recorded which). This chain uses TRBV6-5 with TRBJ2-1; D is undetermined. The material sequenced was blood, either unsorted or a sorted T cell fraction (not recorded which). The CDR3 DNA sequence: TGTGCCAGCAGTTCGGACCTTGGGCCCTACAATGAGCAGTTCTTC. Its protein is CASSSDLGPYNEQFF.